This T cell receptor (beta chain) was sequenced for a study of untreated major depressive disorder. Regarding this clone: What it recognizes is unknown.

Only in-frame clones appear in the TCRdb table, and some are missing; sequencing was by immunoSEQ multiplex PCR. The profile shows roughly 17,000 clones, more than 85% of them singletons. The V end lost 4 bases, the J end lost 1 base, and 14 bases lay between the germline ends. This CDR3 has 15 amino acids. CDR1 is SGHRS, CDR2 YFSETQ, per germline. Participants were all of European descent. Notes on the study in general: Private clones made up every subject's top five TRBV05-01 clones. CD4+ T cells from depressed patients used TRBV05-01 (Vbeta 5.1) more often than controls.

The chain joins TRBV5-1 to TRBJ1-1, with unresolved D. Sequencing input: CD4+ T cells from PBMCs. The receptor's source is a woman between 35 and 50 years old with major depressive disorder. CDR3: CASSPVGSSNTEAFF. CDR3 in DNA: TGCGCCAGCAGCCCTGTAGGGTCGTCGAACACTGAAGCTTTCTTT. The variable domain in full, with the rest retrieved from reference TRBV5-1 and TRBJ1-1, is KAGVTQTPRYLIKTRGQQVTLSCSPISGHRSVSWYQQTPGQGLQFLFEYFSETQRNKGNFPGRFSGRQFSNSRSEMNVSTLELGDSALYLCASSPVGSSNTEAFFGQGTRLTVV.